This TCR beta chain was recovered during a study of cytomegalovirus exposure and HLA in healthy donors. In this sample, this clone turned up once. Sequence at one end of the junction differs from germline and may be a read error. Vbeta (60) and Jbeta (13) primers were used in the PCR. The protocol was immunoSEQ multiplex PCR, while the TCRdb copy is restricted to in-frame clones and leaves out a portion. Of about 90,000 clones listed, around 78% are singletons. The length of the CDR3 is 14 residues. In germline, CDR1 is SGHRS, CDR2 YFSETQ. The sequence was obtained from a woman aged 40 to 50 in good health and CMV-seropositive. Input material: PBMCs. V gene TRBV5-1 combines with J gene TRBJ2-3; D remains ambiguous. CDR3 in amino acids: CASFIDNPADAQYF. CDR3 DNA: TGCGCCAGCTTTATTGACAACCCCGCAGATGCGCAGTATTTT.